The source of this TCR beta chain is a study of blood T cells in healthy people across ages. Samples each yielded at least 5 micrograms of total RNA. The V end was cut by 1 base, the J end by 3 bases, with 12 bases between. The germline gives CDR1 MDHEN, CDR2 SYDVKM. This CDR3 has 15 amino acids. A second PCR of roughly 7 to 11 cycles used a sample-barcoded 5' primer and a J-beta primer mix. TCRdb reprocessed the 5' RACE reads via MiXCR and lists one record per CDR3 protein. Of 2 million or so distinct CDR3 sequences listed, about 50% are singletons. Sequencing was carried out using blood. The genes are TRBV28 and TRBJ1-2; D not resolved. The sequence derives from a woman between 35 and 50 years old in good health. Here the CDR3 reads CASSLSGRPDYGYTF. CDR3 nucleotides: TGTGCCAGCAGTTTATCCGGAAGGCCAGACTATGGCTACACCTTC.